These 18 T cell receptor beta chains were all obtained from the same sample, sequenced in a study of T cell repertoires in cytomegalovirus infection. TCRdb re-called the reads with MiXCR, one entry per CDR3 protein. The sample includes over 300,000 distinct CDR3 sequences, roughly a sixth seen only once; the top ten take around 11%. Sequencing input: PBMCs. The origin of the receptors is a human donor in good health (CMV status not recorded). Some clones in this sample may be carry-over from other donors' samples.

This clonotype was seen ten or more times. The CDR3 DNA reads as TGCAGTGCCGCCTCTAGCGCAGAAGAGACCCAGTACTTC. Protein sequence: CSAASSAEETQYF. The chain is built from TRBV20-1 and TRBJ2-5, with a tentative D call TRBD2 (6 bases). The V end was cut by 6 bases, the J end by 3 bases, with 14 bases between. The CDR3 is 13 amino acids. Germline V CDR1 and CDR2: DFQATT, SNEGSKA (reference sequence).

This clonotype occurred many times. The J gene is TRBJ2-7, the V gene TRBV12-3 or TRBV12-4; 9 bases agree with TRBD1. V was clipped by 6 bases and J by 5 bases; unmatched bases: 8. CDR3 length: 14 residues. CDR3 in DNA: TGTGCCAGCAGCTCCGGGACAGGGCCCCACGAGCAGTACTTC. It yields the protein CASSSGTGPHEQYF.

This clonotype was seen repeatedly, ten times or more. The rearrangement joins TRBV7-6 to TRBJ2-3; maybe TRBD1 (5 bases). CDR3 length: 14 residues. V lost 5 bases to trimming and J lost 8 bases, with 17 bases between them. Germline lookup yields CDR1 SGHVS and CDR2 FNYEAQ. The CDR3 here is CASSAQRTIGTQYF. The CDR3 DNA sequence: TGTGCCAGCAGCGCACAAAGGACAATTGGTACGCAGTATTTT.

This chain connects TRBV6-5 to TRBJ1-1, with 8 bases aligning to TRBD1. Germline V gene sequence: CDR1 MNHEY, CDR2 SVGAGI. V lost 2 bases, J lost 5 bases, and 10 bases stayed unmatched. The CDR3 runs to 16 residues. The CDR3 spells CASSYDPGQVETEAFF. CDR3 DNA sequence: TGTGCCAGCAGTTACGATCCGGGACAGGTTGAAACTGAAGCTTTCTTT.

This clonotype was observed a few times. V and J are TRBV7-9 and TRBJ2-3; 7 nucleotides match TRBD1. The CDR3 covers 15 residues. CDR1 and CDR2 (germline): SEHNR, FQNEAQ (reference sequence). The V gene end was trimmed by 5 bases and the J gene end by 0 bases; junction bases not matched to a gene: 5. The CDR3 protein is CASSPTGDSTDTQYF. The CDR3 nucleotides read TGTGCCAGCAGCCCTACAGGGGATAGCACAGATACGCAGTATTTT.

This clonotype came up many times. The rearrangement links TRBV7-2 to TRBJ1-4; D unresolved. The CDR3 runs 12 residues. Germline V gene sequence: CDR1 SGHTA, CDR2 FQGNSA. V lost 5 bases to trimming and J lost 8 bases, with 9 bases between them. The CDR3 loop reads CASSPDREKLFF. Written as DNA, the CDR3 is TGTGCCAGCAGCCCGGACCGGGAAAAACTGTTTTTT.

The chain is built from TRBV2 and TRBJ2-3; 10 nucleotides align to TRBD2. V trimming: 5 bases; J trimming: 4 bases; junction bases outside the gene matches: 3. Germline CDR1 is SNHLY and CDR2 is FYNNEI. The CDR3 has 14 amino acids. The CDR3 here is CASSSGGAADTQYF. The CDR3 coding sequence is TGTGCCAGCAGTAGCGGGGGGGCGGCAGATACGCAGTATTTT.

This chain uses TRBV3-1 with TRBJ2-1; a weak D match, TRBD1 (5 bases). The length of the CDR3 is 12 residues. V was trimmed by 1 base and J by 10 bases, leaving 8 bases between them. Germline-derived CDR1 and CDR2 are LGHDT and YNNKEL (reference sequence). CDR3 sequence (DNA): TGTGCCAGCAGCCAAGTTGACAGAGAGCAGTTCTTC. Its translation: CASSQVDREQFF.

The J gene is TRBJ2-5, the V gene TRBV12-3 or TRBV12-4; D uncertain. Trimming stripped 7 bases from V and 2 bases from J, with 11 bases between. This CDR3 region has 13 residues. DNA for the CDR3: TGTGCCAGCACTCAACAGCCTCAAGAGACCCAGTACTTC. It codes for CASTQQPQETQYF.

This clonotype was recorded a few times. The V call is TRBV12-3 or TRBV12-4, the J call TRBJ1-5; weak D call: TRBD1 (5 bases). V dropped 3 bases and J dropped 9 bases, with 12 bases sitting between them. The CDR3 is 13 amino acids. This CDR3 reads CASSFGGRSPQHF. The CDR3, as DNA: TGTGCCAGCAGTTTCGGGGGGAGGTCGCCCCAGCATTTT.

This clonotype showed up just a few times. The CDR3 reads CASSFAGASSRETQYF. The CDR3 DNA is TGTGCCAGCAGCTTTGCCGGGGCTTCAAGCCGGGAGACCCAGTACTTC. The chain employs TRBV5-6 and TRBJ2-5; D tentatively reads TRBD1 or TRBD2 (5 bases each). Germline loops: CDR1 SGHDT, CDR2 YYEEEE. Trimming removed 2 bases at V and 5 bases at J, with 19 bases between. The CDR3 has 16 residues.

V is TRBV28 and J is TRBJ2-1; perhaps TRBD1 as D (6 bases). The CDR3 runs to 17 residues. CDR1 and CDR2 from the germline V gene are MDHEN and SYDVKM. V dropped 6 bases and J dropped 2 bases, with 20 bases sitting between them. DNA for the CDR3: TGTGCCAGCAGCGCTGGGACAACCTCGGCCCCCTACAATGAGCAGTTCTTC. Translation gives CASSAGTTSAPYNEQFF.

The V and J genes are TRBV20-1 and TRBJ2-5, with 11 bases identical to TRBD2. V lost 6 bases to trimming and J lost 0 bases; unmatched junction nucleotides: 15. This CDR3 is built from 18 residues. Germline-derived CDR1 and CDR2 are DFQATT and SNEGSKA (reference sequence). CDR3 coding DNA: TGCAGTGCAGGCCCTCGTAATAGCGGGGGGGTGGACCAAGAGACCCAGTACTTC. Its protein is CSAGPRNSGGVDQETQYF.

The genes are TRBV11-2 and TRBJ1-2, with TRBD1 matching 8 bases. From germline, CDR1 is SGHAT and CDR2 FQNNGV. Trimming at V came to 4 bases and at J to 8 bases, leaving 6 bases not matched to a gene. There are 13 residues in the CDR3. Here the CDR3 DNA reads TGTGCCAGCAGCTCGACAGGGGTAGTCGGCTACACCTTC. Its translation is CASSSTGVVGYTF.

The chain recombines TRBV29-1 with TRBJ1-5; D is possibly TRBD1 (6 bases). CDR3 size: 14 residues. Germline V CDR1 and CDR2: SQVTM, ANQGSEA. Trimming left V 4 bases short and J 3 bases short, with 13 bases between. CDR3 sequence (DNA): TGCAGCGTTGGGGTTGGGGGCCCCAATCAGCCCCAGCATTTT. Translation gives CSVGVGGPNQPQHF.

The chain carries TRBV7-9 and TRBJ1-4, with 8 bases lining up with TRBD1. With 3 bases clipped from V and 7 bases from J, the junction kept 7 bases outside the gene matches. Germline assignment: CDR1 SEHNR and CDR2 FQNEAQ (reference sequence). The CDR3 runs 15 residues. The chain's CDR3 is CASSFGAGGLEKLFF. In DNA, the CDR3 is TGTGCCAGCAGCTTCGGGGCAGGGGGCCTTGAAAAACTGTTTTTT.

This clonotype was counted between two and nine times. This chain uses TRBV12-3 or TRBV12-4 with TRBJ1-5; D may be TRBD1 (6 bases). The CDR3 is 14 amino acids. V lost 6 bases and J lost 6, with 15 bases in between. CDR3 coding DNA: TGTGCCAGCAGCTTCGGGGGGCCTAGTCAGCCCCAGCATTTT. Its translation is CASSFGGPSQPQHF.

This clonotype was observed many times. The chain links TRBV12-3 or TRBV12-4 to TRBJ2-1; TRBD2 matches 10 bases. The CDR3 spans 15 residues. V was clipped by 6 bases and J by 8 bases; unmatched bases: 10. The CDR3 region has the DNA TGTGCCAGCAGCACAAACCTAGCGGGGGCAGATGAGCAGTTCTTC. Encoded protein: CASSTNLAGADEQFF.